Listed below are T cell receptor beta chains from one sample, sequenced in a study of CD8+CD57+ T cells in acquired aplastic anemia. TCRdb reprocessed the reads via MiXCR and lists one record per CDR3 protein. In the table there are about half a million distinct CDR3 sequences, around 32% of which are singletons. Sample: sorted CD4+, CD8+, or CD8+CD57+ T cells (not recorded which) from PBMCs. These receptor sequences come from a human donor with aplastic anemia. The CDR3 runs from the conserved cysteine through the conserved F or W. The order of the fields is CDR3 protein, CDR3 DNA, D gene, J gene, clone size, V gene. D genes are given only for firm matches. Rows may omit the clone size; those that give it use once, few, many or a size class.

CDR3 protein: CSASLAEGNNKQFF
CDR3 DNA: TGCAGTGCTAGCCTGGCGGAGGGGAACAATAAGCAGTTCTTC
D gene: NA
J gene: TRBJ2-1
clone size: many
V gene: TRBV20-1

CDR3 protein: CASSTNHWTGEAFF
CDR3 DNA: TGTGCCAGTAGTACCAATCACTGGACAGGTGAAGCTTTCTTT
D gene: TRBD1
J gene: TRBJ1-1
clone size: NA
V gene: TRBV19

CDR3 protein: CASSLGLNTIYF
CDR3 DNA: TGTGCCAGCAGTTTAGGGTTGAACACCATATATTTT
D gene: NA
J gene: TRBJ1-3
clone size: many
V gene: TRBV12-3/TRBV12-4

CDR3 protein: CSAGLAGPNTQYF
CDR3 DNA: TGCAGTGCCGGACTAGCGGGACCAAATACGCAGTATTTT
D gene: TRBD2
J gene: TRBJ2-3
clone size: many
V gene: TRBV20-1

CDR3 protein: CASRDRANEQYF
CDR3 DNA: TGTGCCAGCAGGGACAGGGCAAACGAGCAGTACTTC
D gene: TRBD1
J gene: TRBJ2-7
clone size: NA
V gene: TRBV2

CDR3 protein: CASRRTTGTRGSDTQYF
CDR3 DNA: TGTGCCAGTAGACGAACCACCGGGACTAGGGGCTCAGATACGCAGTATTTT
D gene: TRBD2
J gene: TRBJ2-3
clone size: few
V gene: TRBV19

CDR3 protein: CASSLDPAGGSTDTQYF
CDR3 DNA: TGTGCCAGCAGCTTGGATCCAGCGGGAGGGTCGACAGATACGCAGTATTTT
D gene: TRBD2
J gene: TRBJ2-3
clone size: NA
V gene: TRBV5-4

CDR3 protein: CASTRGVNYEQYF
CDR3 DNA: TGTGCCAGCACTCGCGGAGTCAACTACGAGCAGTACTTC
D gene: NA
J gene: TRBJ2-7
clone size: NA
V gene: TRBV27

CDR3 protein: CASSIDWVSYEQYF
CDR3 DNA: TGTGCCAGTAGTATAGATTGGGTTTCCTACGAGCAGTACTTC
D gene: NA
J gene: TRBJ2-7
clone size: many
V gene: TRBV19

CDR3 protein: CASSLAGGTMHF
CDR3 DNA: TGTGCTAGCAGCTTAGCGGGGGGGACCATGCACTTC
D gene: TRBD2
J gene: TRBJ2-7
clone size: NA
V gene: TRBV7-7

CDR3 protein: CATSRDRTGGADTQYF
CDR3 DNA: TGTGCCACCAGCAGAGATCGAACAGGGGGAGCAGATACGCAGTATTTT
D gene: TRBD1
J gene: TRBJ2-3
clone size: NA
V gene: TRBV15

CDR3 protein: CASLLRAQETQYF
CDR3 DNA: TGTGCCAGCCTCCTCCGGGCCCAAGAGACCCAGTACTTC
D gene: NA
J gene: TRBJ2-5
clone size: many
V gene: TRBV2

CDR3 protein: CVSSPGPRPYGYTF
CDR3 DNA: TGTGTCAGCAGCCCGGGACCCAGACCGTATGGCTACACCTTC
D gene: NA
J gene: TRBJ1-2
clone size: NA
V gene: TRBV7-9

CDR3 protein: CASNKGPPDGYTF
CDR3 DNA: TGTGCCAGCAATAAGGGCCCTCCGGATGGCTACACCTTC
D gene: NA
J gene: TRBJ1-2
clone size: NA
V gene: TRBV6-2/TRBV6-3

CDR3 protein: CSVEPQGKYNEQFF
CDR3 DNA: TGCAGCGTTGAACCCCAGGGGAAATACAATGAGCAGTTCTTC
D gene: NA
J gene: TRBJ2-1
clone size: few
V gene: TRBV29-1

CDR3 protein: CAISGTDGNTEAFF
CDR3 DNA: TGTGCCATCAGTGGGACTGATGGAAACACTGAAGCTTTCTTT
D gene: NA
J gene: TRBJ1-1
clone size: NA
V gene: TRBV10-3

CDR3 protein: CASSLGESTRNTEAFF
CDR3 DNA: TGTGCCAGCAGCTTAGGAGAAAGCACCCGGAACACTGAAGCTTTCTTT
D gene: NA
J gene: TRBJ1-1
clone size: NA
V gene: TRBV11-1

CDR3 protein: CASSPRTGKPGNTEAFF
CDR3 DNA: TGTGCCAGCAGCCCTAGGACAGGCAAGCCCGGGAACACTGAAGCTTTCTTT
D gene: TRBD1
J gene: TRBJ1-1
clone size: few
V gene: TRBV7-8

CDR3 protein: CARTPMASGSITGELFF
CDR3 DNA: TGTGCCAGGACCCCCATGGCTAGCGGGAGTATAACCGGGGAGCTGTTTTTT
D gene: TRBD2
J gene: TRBJ2-2
clone size: many
V gene: TRBV25-1

CDR3 protein: CASSLAGGREAFF
CDR3 DNA: TGTGCCAGCAGCTTAGCGGGGGGCCGCGAAGCTTTCTTT
D gene: NA
J gene: TRBJ1-1
clone size: NA
V gene: TRBV7-6

CDR3 protein: CASGPLGDRDTYEQYF
CDR3 DNA: TGTGCCAGCGGTCCCCTCGGGGACAGGGATACCTACGAGCAGTACTTC
D gene: TRBD1
J gene: TRBJ2-7
clone size: few
V gene: TRBV25-1

CDR3 protein: CSVEDPGKATSTDTQYF
CDR3 DNA: TGCAGCGTTGAAGATCCTGGCAAGGCAACTAGCACAGATACGCAGTATTTT
D gene: NA
J gene: TRBJ2-3
clone size: NA
V gene: TRBV29-1

CDR3 protein: CASSFRETYEQYF
CDR3 DNA: TGTGCCAGTAGCTTCAGGGAAACCTACGAGCAGTACTTC
D gene: NA
J gene: TRBJ2-7
clone size: many
V gene: TRBV19

CDR3 protein: CASSMRQHNEKLFF
CDR3 DNA: TGTGCCAGTAGTATGCGACAGCATAATGAAAAACTGTTTTTT
D gene: NA
J gene: TRBJ1-4
clone size: NA
V gene: TRBV19

CDR3 protein: CASSSNRERQPQHF
CDR3 DNA: TGTGCCAGCAGTTCCAACAGGGAGAGGCAGCCCCAGCATTTT
D gene: NA
J gene: TRBJ1-5
clone size: few
V gene: TRBV11-2

CDR3 protein: CASSKGTRSYNEQFF
CDR3 DNA: TGTGCCAGCAGTAAAGGGACTAGGTCCTACAATGAGCAGTTCTTC
D gene: TRBD2
J gene: TRBJ2-1
clone size: many
V gene: TRBV25-1

CDR3 protein: CSATEDRVLLEPQHF
CDR3 DNA: TGCAGTGCTACGGAGGACAGGGTTTTATTGGAGCCCCAGCATTTT
D gene: TRBD1
J gene: TRBJ1-5
clone size: few
V gene: TRBV20-1

CDR3 protein: CASSVAPGVSGNTF
CDR3 DNA: TGTGCCAGCAGCGTAGCTCCGGGAGTCTCTGGAAACACCTTC
D gene: NA
J gene: TRBJ1-2
clone size: NA
V gene: TRBV9

CDR3 protein: CASSDWDRFTYEQYF
CDR3 DNA: TGTGCCAGCAGTGATTGGGACAGGTTCACCTACGAGCAGTACTTC
D gene: TRBD1
J gene: TRBJ2-7
clone size: many
V gene: TRBV2

CDR3 protein: CASSRGRTGGGSYTF
CDR3 DNA: TGTGCCAGCAGCCGCGGACGGACAGGGGGCGGGAGCTACACCTTC
D gene: TRBD1
J gene: TRBJ1-2
clone size: few
V gene: TRBV6-1

CDR3 protein: CSVDPTGGGYTF
CDR3 DNA: TGCAGCGTTGACCCAACAGGGGGAGGCTACACCTTC
D gene: TRBD1
J gene: TRBJ1-2
clone size: many
V gene: TRBV29-1

CDR3 protein: CASSTLRGRDTQYF
CDR3 DNA: TGCGCCAGCAGCACCCTCAGGGGGCGGGATACGCAGTATTTT
D gene: TRBD1
J gene: TRBJ2-3
clone size: NA
V gene: TRBV5-1

CDR3 protein: CASSLIFGSSYNEQFF
CDR3 DNA: TGTGCCAGCAGCTTAATTTTCGGGAGCTCCTACAATGAGCAGTTCTTC
D gene: NA
J gene: TRBJ2-1
clone size: few
V gene: TRBV7-3

CDR3 protein: CASTRTGLNTEAFF
CDR3 DNA: TGTGCCAGCACCAGGACGGGGTTGAACACTGAAGCTTTCTTT
D gene: NA
J gene: TRBJ1-1
clone size: NA
V gene: TRBV11-1

CDR3 protein: CASSAWDSEPLHF
CDR3 DNA: TGTGCCAGCAGCGCCTGGGACAGCGAGCCCCTCCACTTT
D gene: TRBD1
J gene: TRBJ1-6
clone size: many
V gene: TRBV5-6

CDR3 protein: CASSVVGNTGELFF
CDR3 DNA: TGTGCCAGTAGTGTCGTCGGGAACACCGGGGAGCTGTTTTTT
D gene: NA
J gene: TRBJ2-2
clone size: few
V gene: TRBV9

CDR3 protein: CASSFLYNEQFF
CDR3 DNA: TGTGCCAGCAGCTTCCTGTACAATGAGCAGTTCTTC
D gene: NA
J gene: TRBJ2-1
clone size: many
V gene: TRBV7-2

CDR3 protein: CASTGTANNSPLHF
CDR3 DNA: TGTGCCAGCACCGGGACAGCCAATAATTCACCCCTCCACTTT
D gene: TRBD1
J gene: TRBJ1-6
clone size: many
V gene: TRBV2

CDR3 protein: CAISSLAGEETQYF
CDR3 DNA: TGTGCCATCAGCTCACTAGCGGGGGAAGAGACCCAGTACTTC
D gene: TRBD2
J gene: TRBJ2-5
clone size: NA
V gene: TRBV10-3

CDR3 protein: CASSFISGSNEQFF
CDR3 DNA: TGCGCCAGCAGCTTCATAAGCGGGAGCAATGAGCAGTTCTTC
D gene: TRBD2
J gene: TRBJ2-1
clone size: once
V gene: TRBV5-1

CDR3 protein: CASLFYRGADEKLFF
CDR3 DNA: TGTGCCAGCTTGTTCTACAGGGGGGCGGATGAAAAACTGTTTTTT
D gene: TRBD1
J gene: TRBJ1-4
clone size: NA
V gene: TRBV2

CDR3 protein: CASGAVPYEQYF
CDR3 DNA: TGTGCCAGTGGGGCAGTACCTTACGAGCAGTACTTC
D gene: NA
J gene: TRBJ2-7
clone size: few
V gene: TRBV7-9

CDR3 protein: CASSIGAGASGRTF
CDR3 DNA: TGTGCCAGTAGTATCGGAGCAGGGGCCTCCGGTCGGACCTTC
D gene: NA
J gene: TRBJ1-2
clone size: many
V gene: TRBV19

CDR3 protein: CASSLWGQGDHSQYF
CDR3 DNA: TGTGCCAGCAGTTTATGGGGACAAGGGGATCATTCCCAGTACTTC
D gene: NA
J gene: TRBJ2-5
clone size: few
V gene: TRBV12-3/TRBV12-4

CDR3 protein: CASSSLGLAGAYEQYF
CDR3 DNA: TGTGCCAGCAGTTCCCTTGGACTAGCGGGAGCGTACGAGCAGTACTTC
D gene: TRBD2
J gene: TRBJ2-7
clone size: many
V gene: TRBV25-1

CDR3 protein: CSAPTSGGDEQFF
CDR3 DNA: TGCAGTGCTCCTACTAGCGGGGGTGATGAGCAGTTCTTC
D gene: TRBD2
J gene: TRBJ2-1
clone size: NA
V gene: TRBV20-1

CDR3 protein: CASSLVPRPSYEQYF
CDR3 DNA: TGTGCCAGCAGCTTAGTCCCCAGGCCCTCCTACGAGCAGTACTTC
D gene: NA
J gene: TRBJ2-7
clone size: many
V gene: TRBV7-2

CDR3 protein: CASSLTTGRNSGANVLTF
CDR3 DNA: TGCGCCAGCAGCTTAACGACAGGCCGAAACTCTGGGGCCAACGTCCTGACTTTC
D gene: NA
J gene: TRBJ2-6
clone size: NA
V gene: TRBV4-3

CDR3 protein: CSATSGSALTGELFF
CDR3 DNA: TGCAGTGCTACTAGCGGGAGTGCCTTGACCGGGGAGCTGTTTTTT
D gene: TRBD2
J gene: TRBJ2-2
clone size: NA
V gene: TRBV20-1